This is a list of T cell receptor beta chains from one sample in a study of early T cells in non-severe SARS-CoV-2 infection. TCRdb itself ran the 5' RACE reads through MiXCR, one entry per CDR3 protein. The sample has 50,000 to 65,000 distinct CDR3 sequences; about 11% are singletons. The source material was whole blood, sampled at baseline. The receptors were sampled from an adult who was a healthcare worker with PCR-confirmed SARS-CoV-2 infection or an uninfected control (not recorded which). The CDR3 runs from the conserved cysteine through the conserved F or W. Each record gives: clone size, D gene, J gene, V gene, CDR3 DNA, CDR3 protein. A D gene is named only where the DNA matches it firmly. Clone size is stated in some rows and not others, as once, few, many or a class when expanded.

.,.,TRBJ2-7,TRBV20-1,TGCAGTGCGAGCTGGGGGCGCGAGCAGTACTTC,CSASWGREQYF
.,.,TRBJ1-6,TRBV16,TGTGCCAGCAGCCAATTTATGCCGGGAGTTGGGAATTCACCCCTCCACTTT,CASSQFMPGVGNSPLHF
many,.,TRBJ1-1,TRBV6-6,TGTGCCAGCAGGGGGAGGGGTTTCGGGGCTGAAGCTTTCTTT,CASRGRGFGAEAFF
.,TRBD1,TRBJ2-7,TRBV2,TGTGCCAGCAGTGGACAGGGACCTTCCTACGAGCAGTACTTC,CASSGQGPSYEQYF
many,.,TRBJ1-4,TRBV11-2,TGTGCCAGCAGCTCCTGGAGGGGCGGAACTAATGAAAAACTGTTTTTT,CASSSWRGGTNEKLFF
.,TRBD1,TRBJ2-1,TRBV3-1,TGTGCCAGCAGCCAAGATACAGGGGTAGTCTACAATGAGCAGTTCTTC,CASSQDTGVVYNEQFF
few,TRBD2,TRBJ2-3,TRBV5-6,TGTGCCAGCTTGGATCGGCGGGGGACCCATACGCAGTATTTT,CASLDRRGTHTQYF
few,.,TRBJ2-7,TRBV20-1,TGCAGTGCGGCCGGGAAAGCCTACGAGCAGTACTTC,CSAAGKAYEQYF
.,.,TRBJ2-7,TRBV6-2/TRBV6-3,TGTGCCAGCAGCGGCCGGGACTTCTTCTCCTACGAGCAGTACTTC,CASSGRDFFSYEQYF
.,TRBD1,TRBJ1-2,TRBV7-2,TGTGCCAGCAGCTTCCCCGGGGGACAGGGGTACTATGGCTACACCTTC,CASSFPGGQGYYGYTF
.,.,TRBJ2-1,TRBV7-7,TGTGCTAGCAGCCCCGGGCCCTCCTACAATGAGCAGTTCTTC,CASSPGPSYNEQFF
many,.,TRBJ2-7,TRBV20-1,TGCAGTGCCGCGCCAGGGGGGAGCTCCTACGAGCAGTACTTC,CSAAPGGSSYEQYF
.,.,TRBJ2-3,TRBV24-1,TGTGCCACCAGTGGGGGGACCTTAGATACGCAGTATTTT,CATSGGTLDTQYF
few,.,TRBJ2-7,TRBV5-1,TGCGCCAGCAGCGCGGCGAGCTCCTACGAGCAGTACTTC,CASSAASSYEQYF
few,.,TRBJ1-2,TRBV24-1,TGTGCCACCAGTGATTTATGGGTCCCGGGCTACACCTTC,CATSDLWVPGYTF
.,TRBD2,TRBJ2-4,TRBV10-2,TGCGCCAGCAGTGAGTCCGTAGCGGGGGCCCAAGAAGCCAAAAACATTCAGTACTTC,CASSESVAGAQEAKNIQYF
.,.,TRBJ2-1,TRBV19,TGTGCCAGTAGCAGAAAAACTAGAGATGAGCAGTTCTTC,CASSRKTRDEQFF
.,.,TRBJ2-3,TRBV10-3,TGTGCCATCAGTTTATACTCCGGTATGGCAGATACGCAGTATTTT,CAISLYSGMADTQYF
.,TRBD1,TRBJ1-6,TRBV12-3/TRBV12-4,TGTGCCAGCAGGCTGGGACAGGGAAATTCACCCCTCCACTTT,CASRLGQGNSPLHF
many,TRBD2,TRBJ2-1,TRBV11-2,TGTGCCAGCAGCTTCAGCGGGGGGGCCTCCTACAATGAGCAGTTCTTC,CASSFSGGASYNEQFF
.,.,TRBJ2-2,TRBV6-2/TRBV6-3,TGTGCCACAAACCGGGTGCCGAACACCGGGGAGCTGTTTTTT,CATNRVPNTGELFF
.,.,TRBJ1-1,TRBV6-2/TRBV6-3,TGTGCCAGCCGCAGGTGGGTGAACACTGAAGCTTTCTTT,CASRRWVNTEAFF
.,.,TRBJ1-2,TRBV14,TGTGCCAGCAGCGCTTGGGGCTATGGCTACACCTTC,CASSAWGYGYTF
few,.,TRBJ1-5,TRBV2,TGTGCCAGCCTTCGGGCTAGCAATCAGCCCCAGCATTTT,CASLRASNQPQHF
.,.,TRBJ1-1,TRBV7-9,TGTGCCAGCAGCCGGGCAGGTCCCATTGAAGCTTTCTTT,CASSRAGPIEAFF
many,.,TRBJ2-7,TRBV6-5,TGTGCCAGCAGCGCTCACCCGACACTTTACGAGCAGTACTTC,CASSAHPTLYEQYF
few,.,TRBJ1-2,TRBV5-4,TGTGCCAGCAGCTCCGACGTGTGGGGAGAGGGTGGCTACACCTTC,CASSSDVWGEGGYTF
.,.,TRBJ1-5,TRBV5-3,TGTGCCAGAAGCCTCCTAGTGCCCGATCAGCCCCAGCATTTT,CARSLLVPDQPQHF
.,TRBD1,TRBJ2-1,TRBV19,TGTGCCAGTAGTCGTGGTCCGGGACAGGGGTTCGGTGAGCAGTTCTTC,CASSRGPGQGFGEQFF
few,TRBD1,TRBJ2-5,TRBV5-6,TGTGCCAGCAGCACCCCGGGACAGGGGATAGAGACCCAGTACTTC,CASSTPGQGIETQYF
.,.,TRBJ1-6,TRBV6-2/TRBV6-3,TGTGCCAGCACCGTGGACTGGAGCTCCTATAATTCACCCCTCCACTTT,CASTVDWSSYNSPLHF
.,TRBD1,TRBJ2-5,TRBV20-1,TGCAGTGCTCCCGGACAGGGGCAAGAGACCCAGTACTTC,CSAPGQGQETQYF
many,.,TRBJ2-7,TRBV3-1,TGTGCCAGCAGCCAAGGTTCCGAGCAGTACTTC,CASSQGSEQYF
.,.,TRBJ1-4,TRBV2,TGTGCCAGCAGGCCCGAGGGGGGAAAACTGTTTTTT,CASRPEGGKLFF
.,.,TRBJ2-2,TRBV6-2/TRBV6-3,TGTGCCAGCCGCATCAGCGGGGAGCTGTTTTTT,CASRISGELFF
few,.,TRBJ2-6,TRBV6-1,TGTGCCAGCACCCCCCCCCTCTCTGGGGCCAACGTCCTGACTTTC,CASTPPLSGANVLTF
.,.,TRBJ1-2,TRBV7-9,TGTGCCAGCAGCTGGGGCCTTAACTATGGCTACACCTTC,CASSWGLNYGYTF
few,TRBD2,TRBJ2-2,TRBV7-6,TGTGCCAGCAGCTTACGTGGGAGGGATAAAACCGGGGAGCTGTTTTTT,CASSLRGRDKTGELFF
many,.,TRBJ1-5,TRBV7-2,TGTGCCAGCAGCCCGGGACACGCCATGCCCCAGCATTTT,CASSPGHAMPQHF
.,.,TRBJ1-5,TRBV27,TGTGCCACGGCCATGAGGGTCAATCAGCCCCAGCATTTT,CATAMRVNQPQHF
.,.,TRBJ2-5,TRBV6-6,TGTGCCAGCAGTTGGGAGACACTCCAAGAGACCCAGTACTTC,CASSWETLQETQYF
few,TRBD1,TRBJ1-2,TRBV5-1,TGCGCCAGCAGCCCGAGCTCACAGGGGGAGTATGGCTACACCTTC,CASSPSSQGEYGYTF
many,TRBD1,TRBJ1-2,TRBV27,TGTGCCAGCAGTGCAGACAGGGGGCAGGGTGGCTACACCTTC,CASSADRGQGGYTF
many,.,TRBJ2-3,TRBV12-3/TRBV12-4,TGTGCCAGCAGTCTAAGTATCACAGATACGCAGTATTTT,CASSLSITDTQYF
many,.,TRBJ2-1,TRBV11-2,TGTGCCAGCAGCTTAATATGGGCCTCCAATGAGCAGTTCTTC,CASSLIWASNEQFF
few,.,TRBJ1-1,TRBV18,TGTGCCAGCTCACAGAGGGACGTGAACACTGAAGCTTTCTTT,CASSQRDVNTEAFF
.,TRBD1,TRBJ2-2,TRBV29-1,TGCAGCGTTGTATCCGGGACAGGGGTCACCGGGGAGCTGTTTTTT,CSVVSGTGVTGELFF
many,.,TRBJ2-1,TRBV20-1,TGCAGTGCTAGAGATTCCCAGGGTAAAGTCTACAATGAGCAGTTCTTC,CSARDSQGKVYNEQFF
.,.,TRBJ2-5,TRBV15,TGTGCCACCAGCGGGACTGACCAAGAGACCCAGTACTTC,CATSGTDQETQYF
many,.,TRBJ1-2,TRBV20-1,TGCAGTATATTCGACAGTCCGTCTAACTATGGCTACACCTTC,CSIFDSPSNYGYTF
few,.,TRBJ1-1,TRBV6-5,TGTGCCAGCAGTTACTCGATACCCGGCGGGGGCTTGAACACTGAAGCTTTCTTT,CASSYSIPGGGLNTEAFF
many,.,TRBJ2-3,TRBV7-2,TGTGCCAGCAGCTCGCTCCCAGATACGCAGTATTTT,CASSSLPDTQYF
few,TRBD2,TRBJ2-1,TRBV11-2,TGTGCCAGCAGTGGACTAGCGGGGAGCTACAATGAGCAGTTCTTC,CASSGLAGSYNEQFF
.,.,TRBJ2-1,TRBV5-1,TGCGCCAGCAGCTTGGTAGTTGCGGGGCCCGTGATTGAGCAGTTCTTC,CASSLVVAGPVIEQFF
many,TRBD1,TRBJ1-5,TRBV19,TGTGCCAGTATAGGCAGGGGGGGCAATCAGCCCCAGCATTTT,CASIGRGGNQPQHF
.,TRBD1,TRBJ2-7,TRBV7-2,TGTGCCAGCAGCCTCAGGGGGAGCGACGAGCAGTACTTC,CASSLRGSDEQYF